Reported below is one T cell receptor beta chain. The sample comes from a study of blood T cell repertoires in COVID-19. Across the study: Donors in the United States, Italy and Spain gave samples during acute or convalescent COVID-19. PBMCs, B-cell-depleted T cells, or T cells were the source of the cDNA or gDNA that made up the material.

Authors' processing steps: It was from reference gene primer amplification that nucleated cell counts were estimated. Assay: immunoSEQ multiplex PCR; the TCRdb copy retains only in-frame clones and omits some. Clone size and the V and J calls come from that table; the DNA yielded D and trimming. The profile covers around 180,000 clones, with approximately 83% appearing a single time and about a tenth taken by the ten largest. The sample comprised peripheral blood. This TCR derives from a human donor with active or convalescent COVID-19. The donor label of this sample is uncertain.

The CDR3 here is CASSSRETGELFF. Here the CDR3 DNA reads TGCGCCAGCAGCTCGCGGGAGACCGGGGAGCTGTTTTTT. The V gene is TRBV5-1, the J gene TRBJ2-2; 7 bases agree with TRBD2. V shed 3 bases, J shed 5 bases, and the junction held 1 base outside the gene matches. CDR3 length equals 13 residues. Germline V gene sequence: CDR1 SGHRS, CDR2 YFSETQ.